The sequence of this TCR beta chain was determined in a study of OX40 agonist ivuxolimab in advanced cancers. Study-level background: Treatment of patients was with ivuxolimab, an agonistic anti-OX40 (CD134) antibody. General study findings and limits: Within 6 weeks, CD4+ and CD8+ blood T cells expanded clonally at 0.1 to 3.0 mg/kg.

Samples of blood were obtained at baseline, on cycle 4 day 1, and on cycle 7 day 1. The method was immunoSEQ multiplex PCR; TCRdb's version includes in-frame clones alone and lacks a portion of them. This table holds more than 10,000 clones, roughly 88% found once. The CDR3 totals 15 residues. The germline V gene has CDR1 GTSNPN and CDR2 SVGIG (reference sequence). V lost 0 bases and J lost 2, with 12 bases in between. Worth noting for this clone: The antigen is not known.

Sequencing used CD4+ or CD8+ T cells sorted from blood, obtained in a trial of the OX40 agonist ivuxolimab. This chain joins TRBV30 and TRBJ2-3; a weak D match, TRBD2 (6 bases). The source of this sequence is an adult with an advanced solid tumor such as melanoma, head and neck, liver or kidney cancer. The CDR3 coding sequence is TGTGCCTGGAGTGTGGGTCGGGGGTACACAGATACGCAGTATTTT. This translates into CAWSVGRGYTDTQYF.